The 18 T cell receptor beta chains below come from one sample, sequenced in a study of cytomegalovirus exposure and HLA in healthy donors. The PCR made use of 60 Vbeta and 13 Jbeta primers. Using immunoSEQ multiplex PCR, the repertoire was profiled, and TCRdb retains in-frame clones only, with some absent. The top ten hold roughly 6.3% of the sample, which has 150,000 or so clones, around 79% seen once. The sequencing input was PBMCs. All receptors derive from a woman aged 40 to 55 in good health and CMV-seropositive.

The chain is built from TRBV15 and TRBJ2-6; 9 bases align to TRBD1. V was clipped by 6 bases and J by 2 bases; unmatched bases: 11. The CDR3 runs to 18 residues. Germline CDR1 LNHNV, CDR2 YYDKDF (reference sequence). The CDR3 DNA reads TGTGCCACCAGAAACGCAGGGGACAGGGTAACTGGGGCCAACGTCCTGACTTTC. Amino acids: CATRNAGDRVTGANVLTF.

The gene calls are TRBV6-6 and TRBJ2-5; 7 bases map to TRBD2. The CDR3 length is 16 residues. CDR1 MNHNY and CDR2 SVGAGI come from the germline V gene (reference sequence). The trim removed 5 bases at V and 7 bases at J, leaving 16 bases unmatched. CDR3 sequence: CASSKVGTPGGGTQYF. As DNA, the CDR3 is TGTGCCAGCAGTAAAGTCGGGACTCCGGGCGGGGGGACCCAGTACTTC.

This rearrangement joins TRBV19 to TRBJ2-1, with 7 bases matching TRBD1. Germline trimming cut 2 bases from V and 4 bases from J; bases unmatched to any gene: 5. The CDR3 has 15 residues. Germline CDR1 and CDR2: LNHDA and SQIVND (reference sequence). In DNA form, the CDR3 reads TGTGCCAGTAGTATAACCACAGGGGAGTACAATGAGCAGTTCTTC. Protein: CASSITTGEYNEQFF.

In DNA form, the CDR3 reads TGTGCCAGCAGTGAACGGGACTCAACCGGGGAGCTGTTTTTT. This sequence encodes CASSERDSTGELFF. The chain has TRBV6-4 and TRBJ2-2, with a weak D call TRBD2 (6 bases). The CDR3 runs to 14 residues. Trimming left V 3 bases short and J 5 bases short, with 10 bases between. CDR1 and CDR2 from the germline V gene are MRHNA and SNTAGT.

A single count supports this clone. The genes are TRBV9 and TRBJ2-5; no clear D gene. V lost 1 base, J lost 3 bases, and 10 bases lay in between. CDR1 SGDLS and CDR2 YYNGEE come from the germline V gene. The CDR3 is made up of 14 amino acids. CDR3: CASSVYGGKETQYF. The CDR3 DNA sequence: TGTGCCAGCAGCGTATATGGCGGCAAAGAGACCCAGTACTTC.

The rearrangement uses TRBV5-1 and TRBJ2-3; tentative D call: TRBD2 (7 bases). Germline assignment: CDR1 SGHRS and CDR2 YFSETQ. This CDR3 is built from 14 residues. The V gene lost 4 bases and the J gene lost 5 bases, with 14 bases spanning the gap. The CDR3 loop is CASSPGEGGDTQYF. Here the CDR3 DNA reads TGCGCCAGCAGCCCCGGGGAGGGGGGAGATACGCAGTATTTT.

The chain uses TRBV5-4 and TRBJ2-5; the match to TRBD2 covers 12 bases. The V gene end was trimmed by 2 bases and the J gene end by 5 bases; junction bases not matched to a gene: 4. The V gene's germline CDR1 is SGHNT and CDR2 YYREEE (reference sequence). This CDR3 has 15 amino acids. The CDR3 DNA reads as TGTGCCAGCAGCTTCCAACTAGCGGGGGGTGAGACCCAGTACTTC. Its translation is CASSFQLAGGETQYF.

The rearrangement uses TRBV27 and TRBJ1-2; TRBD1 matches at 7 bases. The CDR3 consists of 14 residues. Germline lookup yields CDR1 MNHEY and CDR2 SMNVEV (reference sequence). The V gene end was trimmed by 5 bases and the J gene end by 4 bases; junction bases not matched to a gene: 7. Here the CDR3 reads CASSPQGQTYGYTF. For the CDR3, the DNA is TGTGCCAGCAGTCCACAGGGACAGACCTATGGCTACACCTTC.

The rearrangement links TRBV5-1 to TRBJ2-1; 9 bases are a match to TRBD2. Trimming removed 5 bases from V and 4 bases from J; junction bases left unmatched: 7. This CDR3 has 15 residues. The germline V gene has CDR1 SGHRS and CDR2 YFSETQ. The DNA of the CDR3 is TGCGCCAGCAGTTTAGCGGGGGACCAGTACAATGAGCAGTTCTTC. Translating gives CASSLAGDQYNEQFF.

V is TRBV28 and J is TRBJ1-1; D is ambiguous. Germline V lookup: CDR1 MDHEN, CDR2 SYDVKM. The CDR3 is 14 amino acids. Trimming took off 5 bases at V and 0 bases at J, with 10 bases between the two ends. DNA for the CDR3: TGTGCCAGCAGTACCATAACAGTGAACACTGAAGCTTTCTTT. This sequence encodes CASSTITVNTEAFF.

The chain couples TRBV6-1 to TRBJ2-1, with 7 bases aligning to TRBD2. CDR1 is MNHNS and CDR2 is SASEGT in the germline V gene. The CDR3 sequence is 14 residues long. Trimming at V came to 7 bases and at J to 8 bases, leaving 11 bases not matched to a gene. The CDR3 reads CASISGLGLYEQFF. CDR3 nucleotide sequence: TGTGCCAGCATCTCAGGACTAGGGCTGTATGAGCAGTTCTTC.

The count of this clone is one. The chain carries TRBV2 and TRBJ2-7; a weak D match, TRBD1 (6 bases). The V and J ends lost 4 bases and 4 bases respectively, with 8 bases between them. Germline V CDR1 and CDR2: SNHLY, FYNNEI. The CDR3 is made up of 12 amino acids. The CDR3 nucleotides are TGTGCCAGCAGTGCAAGGGGGTACGAGCAGTACTTC. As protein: CASSARGYEQYF.

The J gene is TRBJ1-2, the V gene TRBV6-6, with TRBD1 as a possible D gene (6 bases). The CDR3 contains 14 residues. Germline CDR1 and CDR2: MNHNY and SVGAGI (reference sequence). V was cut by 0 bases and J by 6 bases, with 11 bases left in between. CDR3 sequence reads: CASSYSVQGNGYTF. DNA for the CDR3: TGTGCCAGCAGTTACTCGGTGCAGGGGAATGGCTACACCTTC.

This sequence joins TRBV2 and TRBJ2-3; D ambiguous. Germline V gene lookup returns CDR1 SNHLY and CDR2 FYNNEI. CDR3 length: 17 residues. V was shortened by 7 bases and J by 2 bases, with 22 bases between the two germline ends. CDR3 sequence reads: CASKARALSTNTDTQYF. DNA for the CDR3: TGTGCCAGCAAGGCCAGAGCCCTATCTACTAACACAGATACGCAGTATTTT.

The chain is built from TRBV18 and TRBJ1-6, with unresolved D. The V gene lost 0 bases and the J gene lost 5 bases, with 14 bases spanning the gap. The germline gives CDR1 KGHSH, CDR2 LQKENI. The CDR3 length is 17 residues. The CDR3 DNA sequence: TGTGCCAGCTCACCACCGGTAGCTGGATTTCATAATTCACCCCTCCACTTT. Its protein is CASSPPVAGFHNSPLHF. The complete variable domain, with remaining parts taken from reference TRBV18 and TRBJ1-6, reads NAGVMQNPRHLVRRRGQEARLRCSPMKGHSHVYWYRQLPEEGLKFMVYLQKENIIDESGMPKERFSAEFPKEGPSILRIQQVVRGDSAAYFCASSPPVAGFHNSPLHFGNGTRLTVT.

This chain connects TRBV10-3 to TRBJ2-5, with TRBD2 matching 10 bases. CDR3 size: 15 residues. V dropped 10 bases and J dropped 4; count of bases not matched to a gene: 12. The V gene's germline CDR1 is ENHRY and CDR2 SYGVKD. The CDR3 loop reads CATALLAGAGETQYF. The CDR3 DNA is TGTGCCACCGCGCTCCTAGCGGGGGCGGGAGAGACCCAGTACTTC.

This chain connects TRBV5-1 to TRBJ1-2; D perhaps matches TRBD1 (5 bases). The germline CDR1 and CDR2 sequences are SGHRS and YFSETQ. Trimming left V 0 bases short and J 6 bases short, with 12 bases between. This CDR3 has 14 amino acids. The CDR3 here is CASSLGQGGDGYTF. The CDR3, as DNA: TGCGCCAGCAGCTTGGGCCAGGGAGGCGATGGCTACACCTTC.

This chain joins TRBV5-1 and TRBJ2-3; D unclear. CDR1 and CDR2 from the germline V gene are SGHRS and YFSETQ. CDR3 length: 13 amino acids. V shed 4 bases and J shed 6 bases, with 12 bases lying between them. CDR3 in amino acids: CASSPSGSDTQYF. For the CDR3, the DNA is TGCGCCAGCAGCCCCTCGGGTTCCGATACGCAGTATTTT.